The 29 T cell receptor beta chains reported below all come from one sample, sequenced in a study of cytomegalovirus exposure and HLA in healthy donors. The PCR employed 60 Vbeta primers together with 13 Jbeta primers. TCRdb's copy holds only in-frame clones and misses some; the assay was immunoSEQ multiplex PCR. The sample has 130,000 to 150,000 clones; around 80% are singletons. The sample was PBMCs. The receptors were sampled from a young man in good health and CMV-seropositive.

The CDR3 spells CAISEQGTGYEQYF. Written as DNA, the CDR3 is TGTGCCATCAGTGAACAGGGAACGGGCTACGAGCAGTACTTC. This chain links TRBV10-3 with TRBJ2-5; tentative D call: TRBD1 (6 bases). The better agreement between TRBJ2-7 and the DNA end casts doubt on the J call. The CDR3 spans 14 residues. Per germline, CDR1 ENHRY and CDR2 SYGVKD.

The chain links TRBV5-1 to TRBJ2-5; TRBD1 agrees at 7 bases. Germline V gene sequence: CDR1 SGHRS, CDR2 YFSETQ. The CDR3 has 12 amino acids. Unmatched junction bases numbered 0, after V lost 3 bases and J lost 4 bases. CDR3 sequence: CASSSGGETQYF. CDR3 DNA: TGCGCCAGCAGCTCAGGGGGAGAGACCCAGTACTTC. The full variable domain, its missing parts supplied by reference TRBV5-1 and TRBJ2-5, is KAGVTQTPRYLIKTRGQQVTLSCSPISGHRSVSWYQQTPGQGLQFLFEYFSETQRNKGNFPGRFSGRQFSNSRSEMNVSTLELGDSALYLCASSSGGETQYFGPGTRLLVL.

This clone was counted once. The identical CDR3 is also encoded by other nucleotide sequences in the sample. The chain joins TRBV28 to TRBJ2-7; D might be TRBD2 (5 bases). Germline V gene sequence: CDR1 MDHEN, CDR2 SYDVKM. V was shortened by 10 bases and J by 2 bases, with 12 bases between the two germline ends. CDR3 size: 12 residues. The CDR3 is CATVTTPYEQYF. CDR3 in DNA: TGTGCCACTGTGACTACACCCTACGAGCAGTACTTC. The variable domain in full, with the rest retrieved from reference TRBV28 and TRBJ2-7, is DVKVTQSSRYLVKRTGEKVFLECVQDMDHENMFWYRQDPGLGLRLIYFSYDVKMKEKGDIPEGYSVSREKKERFSLILESASTNQTSMYLCATVTTPYEQYFGPGTRLTVT.

This chain connects TRBV6-1 to TRBJ2-1, with TRBD1 matching over 9 bases. The CDR3 is 15 amino acids. CDR1 and CDR2 (germline): MNHNS, SASEGT. V dropped 5 bases and J dropped 7; count of bases not matched to a gene: 9. CDR3 sequence: CASSSWTGAGNEQFF. CDR3 in DNA: TGTGCCAGCAGTTCTTGGACAGGGGCGGGTAATGAGCAGTTCTTC.

V usage is TRBV15 and J usage is TRBJ1-1; TRBD1 matches at 7 bases. CDR1 and CDR2 from the germline V gene are LNHNV and YYDKDF (reference sequence). This CDR3 comprises 14 residues. The J segment lost 12 bases and the V segment lost 6 bases, leaving 16 bases of the junction unmatched. CDR3 sequence (DNA): TGTGCCACCAGTGAGGACAGGTCAGGGGGATGTTCTTTCTTT. Amino acids: CATSEDRSGGCSFF.

The chain uses TRBV5-1 and TRBJ2-1; 9 positions agree with TRBD2. Germline trimming cut 4 bases from V and 2 bases from J; bases unmatched to any gene: 16. CDR3 length equals 19 residues. Germline V gene sequence: CDR1 SGHRS, CDR2 YFSETQ. DNA for the CDR3: TGCGCCAGCAGCCGTTCGTCTAGCGGGACAACGCCCACCTACAATGAGCAGTTCTTC. This encodes CASSRSSSGTTPTYNEQFF.

The chain is built from TRBV5-1 and TRBJ2-7; 8 nucleotides match TRBD1. The CDR3 totals 18 residues. V lost 1 base and J lost 1; bases outside the gene matches: 13. Looked up from germline, CDR1 is SGHRS and CDR2 is YFSETQ. This CDR3 is CASSLWTGLLNRSYEQYF. CDR3 coding DNA: TGCGCCAGCAGCTTGTGGACAGGGCTTCTGAACCGTTCCTACGAGCAGTACTTC.

The CDR3: CASAGTSAYEQYF. The CDR3 nucleotides read TGTGCCAGCGCCGGGACTAGCGCCTACGAGCAGTACTTC. This rearrangement joins TRBV2 to TRBJ2-7; 10 nucleotides align to TRBD2. This CDR3 spans 13 amino acids. Germline values: CDR1 SNHLY, CDR2 FYNNEI. The J segment lost 2 bases and the V segment lost 8 bases, leaving 3 bases of the junction unmatched.

The V and J genes are TRBV9 and TRBJ2-2; 14 nucleotides align to TRBD2. CDR3 length: 18 residues. Germline V lookup: CDR1 SGDLS, CDR2 YYNGEE. J gave up 7 bases and V 0 bases, and 8 bases lay outside the gene matches. The CDR3 DNA reads TGTGCCAGCAGCGTAGGGATGCCGGGACTAGCGGGAGTCGGGGAGCTGTTTTTT. Protein sequence: CASSVGMPGLAGVGELFF. Supplemented by reference TRBV9 and TRBJ2-2, the full variable domain reads DSGVTQTPKHLITATGQRVTLRCSPRSGDLSVYWYQQSLDQGLQFLIQYYNGEERAKGNILERFSAQQFPDLHSELNLSSLELGDSALYFCASSVGMPGLAGVGELFFGEGSRLTVL.

This clone was detected once. This rearrangement joins TRBV13 to TRBJ2-1; 8 bases fit TRBD2. Germline assignment: CDR1 PRHDT and CDR2 FYEKMQ (reference sequence). With V trimmed by 8 bases and J by 12 bases, 12 bases remained unmatched. The CDR3 sequence is 13 residues long. For the CDR3, the DNA is TGTGCCAGCTCATCCCCGAACAGCGGGAGGCAGTTCTTC. Translation gives CASSSPNSGRQFF.

The chain uses TRBV18 and TRBJ1-2; D is perhaps TRBD1 (6 bases). Germline CDR1 and CDR2: KGHSH and LQKENI. Trimming left V 5 bases short and J 7 bases short, with 14 bases between. This CDR3 has 13 amino acids. CDR3 in amino acids: CASSVDSLFGYTF. The CDR3 nucleotides are TGTGCCAGCTCAGTGGACAGCCTTTTTGGCTACACCTTC.

The chain combines TRBV21-1 with TRBJ2-5; TRBD2 is the table's D call, not checked against the DNA. TRBV21-1 is a recognized pseudogene. CDR3 size: 14 residues. The CDR3 nucleotides are TGTGCCAGCCGGGAGGGCCGGAGAGACGAGACCCAGTACTTC. Translation gives CASREGRRDETQYF.

The chain carries TRBV19 and TRBJ2-6, with a possible D match to TRBD1 (6 bases). Germline V gene sequence: CDR1 LNHDA, CDR2 SQIVND (reference sequence). Trimming pared 5 bases from V and 2 bases from J, leaving 16 bases between. CDR3 length: 17 amino acids. In nucleotides, the CDR3 is TGTGCCAGTAGTCCCCGGACAGCTGCTGCTGGGGCCAACGTCCTGACTTTC. Its translation: CASSPRTAAAGANVLTF.

V is TRBV6-1 and J is TRBJ2-2; D is possibly TRBD2 (6 bases). Germline V gene data show CDR1 as MNHNS and CDR2 as SASEGT. The CDR3 has 11 amino acids. V was trimmed by 8 bases and J by 9 bases, leaving 10 bases between them. Here the CDR3 DNA reads TGTGCCAGCTGGGGGGTAAGGGAGCTGTTTTTT. This translates into CASWGVRELFF.

The chain joins TRBV29-1 to TRBJ1-2, with 8 nucleotides matching TRBD1. The V gene's germline CDR1 is SQVTM and CDR2 ANQGSEA. Trimming cost V 1 base and J 4 bases; bases outside gene matches: 5. The length of the CDR3 is 14 residues. The CDR3 sequence is CSVEGRGRGYGYTF. Here the CDR3 DNA reads TGCAGCGTTGAAGGCAGGGGGCGCGGCTATGGCTACACCTTC.

J is TRBJ2-1 and V is TRBV6-5; the D gene is possibly TRBD2 (5 bases). With 6 bases removed from V and 7 bases from J, the gap between germline ends came to 7 bases. The CDR3 sequence is 11 residues long. CDR1 and CDR2 (germline): MNHEY, SVGAGI. CDR3 DNA sequence: TGTGCCAGCAGCAGAGGGAATGAGCAGTTCTTC. Translation: CASSRGNEQFF.

This chain uses TRBV6-1 with TRBJ2-7; D call uncertain. Germline V gene sequence: CDR1 MNHNS, CDR2 SASEGT. CDR3 length: 13 residues. V was cut by 3 bases and J by 7 bases, with 13 bases left in between. CDR3 bases: TGTGCCAGCAGTGAGTACCTGACTCGGGAGCAGTACTTC. Translation gives CASSEYLTREQYF.

The chain couples TRBV4-3 to TRBJ2-3; the D gene is possibly TRBD1 (5 bases). The CDR3 consists of 15 residues. Deletions cut 2 bases from V and 3 bases from J, with 12 bases between. Germline CDR1 and CDR2: LGHNA and YSLEER. CDR3 sequence reads: CASSQTPPGTDTQYF. Written as DNA, the CDR3 is TGCGCCAGCAGCCAAACGCCTCCAGGGACAGATACGCAGTATTTT.

The genes are TRBV7-9 and TRBJ2-7; 11 nucleotides match TRBD2. Trimming cost V 6 bases and J 5 bases; bases outside gene matches: 9. Germline V CDR1 and CDR2: SEHNR, FQNEAQ (reference sequence). CDR3 length equals 15 residues. The CDR3 nucleotides read TGTGCCAGCAGTTCACCGGGACTAGCGGCCCACGAGCAGTACTTC. Encoded protein: CASSSPGLAAHEQYF.

This chain links TRBV23-1 with TRBJ1-1, with TRBD1 as a possible D gene (6 bases). TRBV23-1 carries the ORF label, with uncertain function. Trimming pared 4 bases from V and 7 bases from J, leaving 7 bases between. The CDR3 runs 11 residues. CDR3 in amino acids: CASSPGVEAFF. The CDR3 DNA reads TGCGCCAGCAGTCCAGGGGTTGAAGCTTTCTTT.

This CDR3 reads CAFTQSTDTQYF. The CDR3 DNA reads as TGTGCCTTTACTCAAAGCACAGATACGCAGTATTTT. The V call is TRBV30, the J call TRBJ2-3, with D hard to call. Trimming removed 7 bases at V and 0 bases at J, with 8 bases between. The CDR3 is 12 residues long. The V gene's germline CDR1 is GTSNPN and CDR2 SVGIG (reference sequence).

The chain couples TRBV5-8 to TRBJ2-7, with 8 bases identical to TRBD1. The CDR3 runs 15 residues. The germline gives CDR1 SGHTS, CDR2 YDEGEE. J gave up 5 bases and V 4 bases, and 11 bases lay outside the gene matches. The DNA for the CDR3 is TGTGCCAGCAGCCCCTCCGGACAGGGACTCAACGAGCAGTACTTC. The encoded protein is CASSPSGQGLNEQYF.

J is TRBJ2-7 and V is TRBV7-2, with 9 bases lining up with TRBD2. The germline V gene encodes CDR1 SGHTA and CDR2 FQGNSA. V lost 4 bases, J lost 3 bases, and 7 bases stayed unmatched. CDR3 length: 15 residues. CDR3 loop: CASSWGGLALYEQYF. The CDR3 bases are TGTGCCAGCAGCTGGGGGGGACTAGCACTCTACGAGCAGTACTTC. Looking up the rest from reference TRBV7-2 and TRBJ2-7 gives the full variable domain: GAGVSQSPSNKVTEKGKDVELRCDPISGHTALYWYRQSLGQGLEFLIYFQGNSAPDKSGLPSDRFSAERTGGSVSTLTIQRTQQEDSAVYLCASSWGGLALYEQYFGPGTRLTVT.

The chain links TRBV7-2 to TRBJ1-2, with TRBD1 identical over 8 bases. Germline-derived CDR1 and CDR2 are SGHTA and FQGNSA. This CDR3 is built from 13 residues. V was pared by 5 bases and J by 6 bases, with 5 bases of the junction left unmatched. The CDR3 spells CASSAGQEDGYTF. The CDR3 DNA follows: TGTGCCAGCAGCGCGGGACAGGAAGATGGCTACACCTTC. Filled out from reference TRBV7-2 and TRBJ1-2, the complete variable domain reads GAGVSQSPSNKVTEKGKDVELRCDPISGHTALYWYRQSLGQGLEFLIYFQGNSAPDKSGLPSDRFSAERTGGSVSTLTIQRTQQEDSAVYLCASSAGQEDGYTFGSGTRLTVV.

This chain connects TRBV7-7 to TRBJ2-3, with unresolved D. Germline V gene data show CDR1 as SSHAT and CDR2 as FNYEAQ (reference sequence). V was shortened by 5 bases and J by 0 bases, with 12 bases between the two germline ends. The CDR3 is 15 amino acids. In nucleotides, the CDR3 is TGTGCCAGCAGCATGACTGCGTCTAGCACAGATACGCAGTATTTT. Amino acid sequence: CASSMTASSTDTQYF.

The genes are TRBV27 and TRBJ1-2, with TRBD1 as a possible D gene (5 bases). V shed 6 bases and J shed 0 bases, with 11 bases lying between them. CDR1 MNHEY and CDR2 SMNVEV come from the germline V gene (reference sequence). The CDR3 has 14 residues. In DNA form, the CDR3 reads TGTGCCAGCAGCCTTCGGGGGACTAACTATGGCTACACCTTC. Amino acid sequence: CASSLRGTNYGYTF.

The chain combines TRBV2 with TRBJ2-5; 7 nucleotides match TRBD1. In germline, CDR1 is SNHLY, CDR2 FYNNEI. The V gene end was trimmed by 1 base and the J gene end by 5 bases; junction bases not matched to a gene: 4. The CDR3 covers 14 residues. The CDR3 DNA is TGTGCCAGCAGTGAAGACAGGGGTTGGGAGACCCAGTACTTC. As protein: CASSEDRGWETQYF.

The chain employs TRBV5-4 and TRBJ2-5; maybe TRBD2 (5 bases). V was shortened by 4 bases and J by 3 bases, with 10 bases between the two germline ends. This CDR3 is 13 amino acids long. The germline V gene encodes CDR1 SGHNT and CDR2 YYREEE (reference sequence). CDR3 nucleotide sequence: TGTGCCAGCAGCCCAGGACTGGAAGAGACCCAGTACTTC. It codes for CASSPGLEETQYF.

This chain links TRBV29-1 with TRBJ1-1; maybe TRBD1 (5 bases). Trimming pared 3 bases from V and 5 bases from J, leaving 16 bases between. CDR1 is SQVTM and CDR2 is ANQGSEA in the germline V gene. This CDR3 comprises 14 residues. The CDR3 loop reads CSVENPGMRTEAFF. CDR3 coding DNA: TGCAGCGTTGAGAATCCAGGGATGAGGACTGAAGCTTTCTTT.